These T cell receptor beta chains were read from a single sample in a study of blood T cell repertoires in COVID-19. TCRdb's table, derived via immunoSEQ multiplex PCR, lists solely in-frame clones and lacks some. The repertoire holds some 150,000 clones, with 84% as singletons. Sequences were obtained from peripheral blood. The receptors derive from a man aged 35 to 55 who had recovered from COVID-19. CDR3s include the opening cysteine and the closing phenylalanine or tryptophan. D genes are given only for firm matches. Size tells how often a clone was seen (once, few, many) or the class of an expanded clone, and some rows leave it out.

16,.,TRBJ2-3,.,TRBV7-6,TGTGCCAGCAGCTTAGCGGGCGGACTATACACAGATACGCAGTATTTT,CASSLAGGLYTDTQYF
14,.,TRBJ2-7,.,TRBV27,TGTGCCAGCAGTTCCCGGCTAGGGGGCTACGAGCAGTACTTC,CASSSRLGGYEQYF
13,.,TRBJ2-7,.,TRBV6-6,TGTGCCAGCAGTCCCGGGACATTTAACGAGCAGTACTTC,CASSPGTFNEQYF
16,.,TRBJ1-6,.,TRBV4-2,TGTGCCAGCAGCCAAGAATCTGGGAGGGGTAATTCACCCCTCCACTTT,CASSQESGRGNSPLHF
13,.,TRBJ2-7,.,TRBV12-3/TRBV12-4,TGTGCCAGCAGTTCCTCCGGTATCCACGAGCAGTACTTC,CASSSSGIHEQYF
15,.,TRBJ2-7,TRBD2,TRBV6-5,TGTGCCAGCAGTCCTGATAGCGGGGGGGCCTACGAGCAGTACTTC,CASSPDSGGAYEQYF
14,.,TRBJ2-2,.,TRBV29-1,TGCAGCGTGGGCTCTTGGAGGAACACCGGGGAGCTGTTTTTT,CSVGSWRNTGELFF
13,.,TRBJ1-5,.,TRBV21-1,TGTGCCAGCAGCAGATCAGGGAATCAGCCCCAGCATTTT,CASSRSGNQPQHF
18,.,TRBJ1-2,TRBD1,TRBV30,TGTGCCTGGAGACGACGCCGGGACAGGGGGACGGAAGGCTATGGCTACACCTTC,CAWRRRRDRGTEGYGYTF
13,.,TRBJ1-1,.,TRBV7-3,TGTGCCAGCAGCTTAAAACTAGCCACTGAAGCTTTCTTT,CASSLKLATEAFF
13,once,TRBJ2-1,TRBD2,TRBV6-5,TGTGCCAGCAGTTCCTTAGCGGGGGGTGAGCAGTTCTTC,CASSSLAGGEQFF
14,once,TRBJ1-1,TRBD1,TRBV5-4,TGTGCCACCCTAGGGGACAGATTGAACACTGAAGCTTTCTTT,CATLGDRLNTEAFF
14,.,TRBJ2-3,.,TRBV3-1/TRBV3-2,TGTGCCAGCAGCCAAAGGGAGTCCACAGATACGCAGTATTTT,CASSQRESTDTQYF
13,.,TRBJ1-3,.,TRBV30,TGTGCCTGGAGTCGGGTCCCTGGAAACACCATATATTTT,CAWSRVPGNTIYF
12,.,TRBJ1-3,TRBD1,TRBV7-2,TGTGCCAGCCGGGACAGTGGAAACACCATATATTTT,CASRDSGNTIYF
18,few,TRBJ2-2,TRBD2,TRBV28,TGTGCCAGCAGTTTATTAGGTACAGGCGGGAGTAGAACCGGGGAGCTGTTTTTT,CASSLLGTGGSRTGELFF
13,once,TRBJ2-3,.,TRBV19,TGTGCCAGTAGTATGTACGGTACAGATACGCAGTATTTT,CASSMYGTDTQYF
12,.,TRBJ2-1,.,TRBV29-1,TGCAGCGCCCTGCGAGGGATCAATGAGCAGTTCTTC,CSALRGINEQFF
15,once,TRBJ1-6,TRBD1,TRBV4-3,TGCGCCAGCAGCCAAGAAGGGACAGCCAATTCACCCCTCCACTTT,CASSQEGTANSPLHF
13,.,TRBJ2-2,.,TRBV2,TGTGCCAGCAGTGAAACCAGAACCGGGGAGCTGTTTTTT,CASSETRTGELFF
13,.,TRBJ2-1,.,TRBV5-6,TGTGCCAGCAGCTTGTCGGGAGACAATGAGCAGTTCTTC,CASSLSGDNEQFF
14,.,TRBJ1-1,.,TRBV6-5,TGTGCCAGCTCTTTCTGGGCGCCGAACACTGAAGCTTTCTTT,CASSFWAPNTEAFF
12,.,TRBJ1-2,.,TRBV29-1,TGCAGCGTTGCAGGGTATCAAGATGGCTACACCTTC,CSVAGYQDGYTF
16,.,TRBJ2-3,TRBD1,TRBV27,TGTGCCAGCAGTCCCAGGGGAAAGGGGGCTACAGATACGCAGTATTTT,CASSPRGKGATDTQYF
13,.,TRBJ2-1,.,TRBV7-2,TGTGCCAGCAGCTCGACAGATTACAATGAGCAGTTCTTC,CASSSTDYNEQFF
15,.,TRBJ2-3,.,TRBV4-3,TGCGCCAGCAGCCAAGCCCCCGGGGAGCCAGATACGCAGTATTTT,CASSQAPGEPDTQYF
19,.,TRBJ2-6,TRBD1,TRBV27,TGTGCCAGCAACCCACAGGGGGCTAGGGTAGGCTCTGGGGCCAACGTCCTGACTTTC,CASNPQGARVGSGANVLTF
14,.,TRBJ2-7,.,TRBV6-5,TGTGCCAGCATCCCGGGTACCCGCCCCTACGAGCAGTACTTC,CASIPGTRPYEQYF
14,.,TRBJ2-3,.,TRBV10-3,TGTGCCATCGGTCGCGGACAGTTCACTGATACGCAGTATTTT,CAIGRGQFTDTQYF
13,.,TRBJ1-1,.,TRBV12-3/TRBV12-4,TGTGCCAGCAGTTTCACCAGGAACACTGAAGCTTTCTTT,CASSFTRNTEAFF
15,.,TRBJ1-2,TRBD1,TRBV29-1,TGCAGCGTTGAAGATTGGGTAGACAGGGGAAAAGGCTACACCTTC,CSVEDWVDRGKGYTF
15,.,TRBJ2-7,TRBD2,TRBV6-1,TGTGCCAGCAGTGAAGGGACAGCGGGGGATTACGAGCAGTACTTC,CASSEGTAGDYEQYF
13,.,TRBJ2-7,.,TRBV28,TGTGCCAGCAGTTTGATGCTCGGGTACGAGCAGTACTTC,CASSLMLGYEQYF
16,.,TRBJ1-5,TRBD1,TRBV15,TGTGCCACCAGCAGGCCCGGACAGGGGATGAAACAGCCCCAGCATTTT,CATSRPGQGMKQPQHF
14,.,TRBJ1-4,TRBD1,TRBV29-1,TGCAGCGCGGGACAGGGAACAACTAATGAAAAACTGTTTTTT,CSAGQGTTNEKLFF
15,.,TRBJ2-7,TRBD1,TRBV7-6,TGTGCCAGCAGCTTAGGGAACAGGGGTTCCTACGAGCAGTACTTC,CASSLGNRGSYEQYF
19,.,TRBJ2-5,TRBD2,TRBV5-8,TGTGCCAGCAGCTTGCTTCGACTAGCGGGGGACCCTTCCCAAGAGACCCAGTACTTC,CASSLLRLAGDPSQETQYF
13,.,TRBJ2-7,TRBD2,TRBV2,TGTGCCCTGGGGATCGGGGAGGGGCCCGAGCAGTACTTC,CALGIGEGPEQYF
13,.,TRBJ2-7,.,TRBV29-1,TGCAGCGTTGAATTACAGGGTCCCTACGAGCAGTACTTC,CSVELQGPYEQYF
15,many,TRBJ2-7,TRBD1,TRBV4-1,TGCGCCAGCAGCCGGTCCGGGACAGGGGACTACGAGCAGTACTTC,CASSRSGTGDYEQYF
14,.,TRBJ2-4,TRBD2,TRBV7-2,TGTGCCAGCAGTGGGGGGGGGACCAAAAACATTCAGTACTTC,CASSGGGTKNIQYF
19,.,TRBJ2-7,TRBD2,TRBV7-9,TGTGCCAGCAGCTTAGTGCCCGGACTAGCGGGGGCCACGTCCCACGAGCAGTACTTC,CASSLVPGLAGATSHEQYF
16,.,TRBJ2-3,TRBD2,TRBV3-1/TRBV3-2,TGTGCCAGCAGCCACACCCTAGCGGGCCCCACAGATACGCAGTATTTT,CASSHTLAGPTDTQYF
17,.,TRBJ2-6,.,TRBV5-4,TGTGCCAGCAGCTTGGGACTAGACAGCTCTGGGGCCAACGTCCTGACTTTC,CASSLGLDSSGANVLTF
16,once,TRBJ2-3,TRBD2,TRBV30,TGTGCCTGGAGTCTTGGGACTAGCGGGAGCACAGATACGCAGTATTTT,CAWSLGTSGSTDTQYF
14,.,TRBJ2-1,.,TRBV5-4,TGTGCCAGCGGTAGGCAGGGTCGCTACAATGAGCAGTTCTTC,CASGRQGRYNEQFF
14,.,TRBJ1-2,TRBD1,TRBV25-1,TGTGCCAGCAGTGATTTGGGACAGGGAATTGGCTACACCTTC,CASSDLGQGIGYTF
18,.,TRBJ2-3,TRBD2,TRBV11-3,TGTGCCAGCAGCTTTAGCATAGCGGCAGCGGGGGGCGCAGATACGCAGTATTTT,CASSFSIAAAGGADTQYF
15,.,TRBJ1-3,.,TRBV6-5,TGTGCCAGCAGTTACTCGCCGGGGGCTGGAAACACCATATATTTT,CASSYSPGAGNTIYF
17,.,TRBJ2-5,.,TRBV11-3,TGTGCCAGCAGCCCCGGGGGCGGCGGGGGTGAGGGGGAGACCCAGTACTTC,CASSPGGGGGEGETQYF
12,few,TRBJ2-2,.,TRBV9,TGTGCCAGCAGCGTAGGGCCCGGGGAGCTGTTTTTT,CASSVGPGELFF
14,once,TRBJ2-3,.,TRBV7-3,TGTGCCAGCAGACCTCAGGGGAACACAGATACGCAGTATTTT,CASRPQGNTDTQYF
14,.,TRBJ2-2,.,TRBV11-2,TGTGCCAGCAGCCCTCTTAAGAACACCGGGGAGCTGTTTTTT,CASSPLKNTGELFF